The sequence of this T cell receptor (beta chain) was determined in a study of T cell repertoires in cytomegalovirus infection. TCRdb passed the reads through MiXCR, listing each CDR3 protein once. The sample comprises about 740,000 distinct CDR3 sequences, roughly a third of which are singletons, and around 3% rests with the top ten. Per the germline V gene, CDR1 is KGHDR and CDR2 is SFDVKD. CDR3 size: 16 residues. V was shortened by 3 bases and J by 5 bases, with 18 bases between the two germline ends. The genes are TRBV24-1 and TRBJ2-5; a possible D gene is TRBD2 (6 bases). Sequenced sample: PBMCs. The clonotype was recovered from a human donor in good health (CMV status not recorded). Some clones in this sample may be carry-over from other donors' samples. The CDR3 loop is CATSDPNTSSGETQYF. In DNA form, the CDR3 reads TGTGCCACCAGTGATCCAAACACTAGCTCGGGGGAGACCCAGTACTTC.